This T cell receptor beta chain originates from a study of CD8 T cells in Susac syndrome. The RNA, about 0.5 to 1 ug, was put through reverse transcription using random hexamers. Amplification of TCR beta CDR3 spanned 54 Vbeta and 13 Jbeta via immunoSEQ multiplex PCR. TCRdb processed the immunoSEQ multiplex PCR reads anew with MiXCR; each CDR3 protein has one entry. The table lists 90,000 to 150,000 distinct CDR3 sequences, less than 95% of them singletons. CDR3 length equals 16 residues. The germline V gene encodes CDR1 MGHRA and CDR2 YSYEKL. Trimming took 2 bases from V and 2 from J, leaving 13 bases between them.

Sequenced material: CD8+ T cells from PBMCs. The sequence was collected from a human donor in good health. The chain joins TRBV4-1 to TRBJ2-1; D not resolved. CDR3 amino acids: CASSQRAGATYNEQFF. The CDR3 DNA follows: TGCGCCAGCAGCCAACGAGCCGGTGCTACCTACAATGAGCAGTTCTTC.